This passage covers 31 T cell receptor beta chains from one sample sequenced in a study of T cells in Graves' hyperthyroidism and ophthalmopathy. Using RNA transcripts as the source, TCR beta CDR3 regions were amplified. TCR CDR3 underwent first-round RT-PCR with the HTBI primer set. TCRdb re-called the multiplex PCR reads through MiXCR, storing one row per CDR3 protein. In the table there are about 350,000 distinct CDR3 sequences, over 11% of which are singletons. Material: blood. The receptors stem from a woman aged 30 to 39 with Graves' hyperthyroidism.

In its sample, this clonotype was seen many times. This chain connects TRBV28 to TRBJ1-4; no firm D call. The CDR3 contains 12 residues. Trimming took off 11 bases at V and 0 bases at J, with 7 bases between the two ends. Germline V gene data show CDR1 as MDHEN and CDR2 as SYDVKM. CDR3 in amino acids: CAAGATNEKLFF. The DNA of the CDR3 is TGTGCCGCAGGTGCAACTAATGAAAAACTGTTTTTT. Full variable domain (remainder filled in from reference TRBV28 and TRBJ1-4): DVKVTQSSRYLVKRTGEKVFLECVQDMDHENMFWYRQDPGLGLRLIYFSYDVKMKEKGDIPEGYSVSREKKERFSLILESASTNQTSMYLCAAGATNEKLFFGSGTQLSVL.

This clonotype was detected ten times or more. The V and J genes are TRBV2 and TRBJ2-1, with 9 bases lining up with TRBD1. In germline, CDR1 is SNHLY, CDR2 FYNNEI. CDR3 length equals 15 residues. V dropped 2 bases and J dropped 5; count of bases not matched to a gene: 4. CDR3 sequence (DNA): TGTGCCAGCAGTGAAACCGGGACAGGGCACAATGAGCAGTTCTTC. It translates to CASSETGTGHNEQFF.

The chain couples TRBV5-1 to TRBJ2-7; perhaps TRBD1 as D (5 bases). The length of the CDR3 is 13 residues. V lost 2 bases, J lost 2 bases, and 8 bases lay in between. The V gene's germline CDR1 is SGHRS and CDR2 YFSETQ. The CDR3 spells CASSLRQPYEQYF. DNA for the CDR3: TGCGCCAGCAGCTTAAGACAGCCCTACGAGCAGTACTTC.

The gene calls are TRBV6-1 and TRBJ2-1; 9 bases line up with TRBD2. The CDR3 runs 16 residues. Per germline, CDR1 MNHNS and CDR2 SASEGT. J gave up 8 bases and V 6 bases, and 14 bases lay outside the gene matches. CDR3 residues: CASRPNIAGVNYEQFF. The DNA for the CDR3 is TGTGCCAGCAGGCCTAACATAGCGGGAGTCAACTATGAGCAGTTCTTC.

The V and J genes are TRBV12-3 or TRBV12-4 and TRBJ2-6; 9 bases match TRBD1. This CDR3 has 18 residues. V gave up 6 bases and J gave up 1 base; unmatched junction bases: 10. CDR3 sequence: CASSRSTGGISGANVLTF. CDR3 DNA sequence: TGTGCCAGCAGCCGATCGACAGGGGGAATATCTGGGGCCAACGTCCTGACTTTC.

The chain carries TRBV19 and TRBJ2-6, with 8 bases fitting TRBD2. CDR3 length equals 20 residues. The junction had 15 bases not matched to a gene; V was cut back by 4 bases and J by 1 base. CDR1 is LNHDA and CDR2 is SQIVND in the germline V gene (reference sequence). The CDR3 sequence is CASSTGGGGQWISGANVLTF. CDR3 coding DNA: TGTGCCAGTAGTACGGGGGGGGGAGGACAGTGGATATCTGGGGCCAACGTCCTGACTTTC.

Concerning this clonotype itself: Its ends do not fully match the called genes, so a read error is possible. The CDR3 protein is CASSYSLRAGGDNTGVLFF. CDR3 nucleotides: TGTGCCAGCAGTTACTCTTTGAGAGCGGGAGGGGATAACACCGGGGTGCTGTTTTTT. This chain uses TRBV6-2 or TRBV6-3 with TRBJ2-2; 10 bases fit TRBD2. In germline, CDR1 is MNHEY, CDR2 SVGEGT. This CDR3 is built from 19 residues.

This clonotype was found many times. The chain uses TRBV20-1 and TRBJ1-6, with D possibly TRBD1 on 5 matching bases. The CDR3 is made up of 12 amino acids. The germline gives CDR1 DFQATT, CDR2 SNEGSKA (reference sequence). V shed 6 bases and J shed 10 bases, with 13 bases lying between them. For the CDR3, the DNA is TGCAGTGCGAGCGACGGGGCCTCACCCCTCCACTTT. It encodes CSASDGASPLHF.

This clonotype showed up many times. The chain carries TRBV2 and TRBJ2-4, with 11 positions matching TRBD1. Per germline, CDR1 SNHLY and CDR2 FYNNEI. Unmatched junction bases numbered 2, after V lost 3 bases and J lost 4 bases. The CDR3 is 15 amino acids. For the CDR3, the DNA is TGTGCCAGCAGTGACGGGACAGGGGGGAAAAACATTCAGTACTTC. This codes for CASSDGTGGKNIQYF.

This chain joins TRBV6-1 and TRBJ2-5; D is undetermined. CDR1 and CDR2 (germline): MNHNS, SASEGT. The V gene lost 6 bases and the J gene lost 4 bases, with 3 bases spanning the gap. The CDR3 sequence is 10 residues long. CDR3 in amino acids: CASRLETQYF. The CDR3, as DNA: TGTGCCAGCAGGCTAGAGACCCAGTACTTC.

The V gene is TRBV5-1, the J gene TRBJ2-4, with no clear D. Germline V gene lookup returns CDR1 SGHRS and CDR2 YFSETQ. The germline V and J ends were trimmed by 7 bases and 2 bases, with 13 bases remaining between them. The CDR3 has 14 amino acids. The CDR3 loop reads CASEACKSKNIQYF. For the CDR3, the DNA is TGCGCCAGCGAGGCCTGTAAGTCCAAAAACATTCAGTACTTC.

This clonotype was counted many times. For the CDR3, the DNA is TGTGCCAGCAGCCTCACCTACTACGAGCAGTACTTC. This encodes CASSLTYYEQYF. The chain carries TRBV7-9 and TRBJ2-7, with D hard to call. This CDR3 comprises 12 residues. Germline loops: CDR1 SEHNR, CDR2 FQNEAQ (reference sequence). V lost 5 bases and J lost 3, with 8 bases in between.

This sequence joins TRBV18 and TRBJ2-5, with D unclear. The CDR3 spans 13 residues. Germline V gene data show CDR1 as KGHSH and CDR2 as LQKENI. V dropped 5 bases and J dropped 1 base, with 8 bases sitting between them. CDR3 residues: CASSAESQETQYF. CDR3 DNA: TGTGCCAGCTCAGCCGAGAGCCAAGAGACCCAGTACTTC.

The chain combines TRBV6-1 with TRBJ2-2; perhaps TRBD2 as D (6 bases). V gave up 6 bases and J gave up 6 bases, with 20 bases separating them. The CDR3 runs 16 residues. CDR1 is MNHNS, CDR2 SASEGT, per germline. The CDR3 region is CASSRPGLIKPGELFF. Here the CDR3 DNA reads TGTGCCAGCAGCAGACCGGGACTCATTAAACCCGGGGAGCTGTTTTTT.

This clonotype was seen repeatedly, ten times or more. V usage is TRBV20-1 and J usage is TRBJ2-3; 11 positions match TRBD2. Trimming took 5 bases from V and 4 from J; bases not matched to a gene: 14. Per germline, CDR1 DFQATT and CDR2 SNEGSKA (reference sequence). This CDR3 has 17 residues. CDR3: CSAATSELAGVADTQYF. In nucleotides, the CDR3 is TGCAGTGCTGCAACCTCCGAACTAGCGGGAGTCGCAGATACGCAGTATTTT.

This clonotype was observed at least ten times. The chain links TRBV28 to TRBJ1-2, with D tentatively TRBD1 (5 bases). The CDR3 consists of 14 residues. V dropped 7 bases and J dropped 2 bases, with 14 bases sitting between them. Germline CDR1 is MDHEN and CDR2 is SYDVKM. The CDR3 bases are TGTGCCAGCACCGGCGGACACACAAACTATGGCTACACCTTC. Translation gives CASTGGHTNYGYTF.

This clonotype was seen ten or more times. The rearrangement joins TRBV13 to TRBJ2-1; 7 nucleotides agree with TRBD2. V lost 0 bases and J lost 8; bases outside the gene matches: 16. Germline V gene lookup returns CDR1 PRHDT and CDR2 FYEKMQ (reference sequence). The CDR3 sequence is 18 residues long. The CDR3 sequence is CASSLGHGGGGPYDEQFF. The CDR3 nucleotides are TGTGCCAGCAGCTTAGGCCATGGTGGGGGAGGGCCTTACGATGAGCAGTTCTTC.

In this sample, this clonotype turned up many times. CDR3 sequence reads: CASSGIYGYTF. The CDR3 region has the DNA TGTGCCAGCAGCGGAATCTATGGCTACACCTTC. This chain uses TRBV9 with TRBJ1-2; D call uncertain. The V end was cut by 3 bases, the J end by 4 bases, with 4 bases between. Germline V gives CDR1 SGDLS, CDR2 YYNGEE. The CDR3 consists of 11 residues.

This clonotype was recorded a few times. A much larger clonotype is one base distant, so this may be a read error. The CDR3 is CAGSPLLAGGPNEQFF. The DNA of the CDR3 is TGTGCCGGCAGTCCCCTACTAGCGGGAGGGCCCAATGAGCAGTTCTTC. J is TRBJ2-1 and V is TRBV2; 13 bases are a match to TRBD2. Germline V gene lookup returns CDR1 SNHLY and CDR2 FYNNEI. The CDR3 covers 16 residues.

This clonotype has a count of ten or more. This chain joins TRBV11-2 and TRBJ1-1; TRBD1 aligns across 8 bases. Germline-derived CDR1 and CDR2 are SGHAT and FQNNGV. The CDR3 extends over 14 amino acids. The trim removed 3 bases at V and 3 bases at J, leaving 3 bases unmatched. CDR3 amino acids: CASSFGQGYTEAFF. The CDR3, as DNA: TGTGCCAGCAGCTTCGGACAGGGTTACACTGAAGCTTTCTTT. The full variable domain, with the rest looked up from reference TRBV11-2 and TRBJ1-1, is EAGVAQSPRYKIIEKRQSVAFWCNPISGHATLYWYQQILGQGPKLLIQFQNNGVVDDSQLPKDRFSAERLKGVDSTLKIQPAKLEDSAVYLCASSFGQGYTEAFFGQGTRLTVV.

This clonotype has ten or more counts. The rearrangement uses TRBV28 and TRBJ2-5; the D gene is possibly TRBD2 (5 bases). The germline V gene encodes CDR1 MDHEN and CDR2 SYDVKM. The CDR3 consists of 15 residues. V was clipped by 5 bases and J by 5 bases, with 18 bases between them. The CDR3 coding sequence is TGTGCCAGCAGTCCGCTCGGGGAGTCTGGGGAGACCCAGTACTTC. Translation gives CASSPLGESGETQYF. Together with reference TRBV28 and TRBJ2-5, the CDR3 gives the full variable domain: DVKVTQSSRYLVKRTGEKVFLECVQDMDHENMFWYRQDPGLGLRLIYFSYDVKMKEKGDIPEGYSVSREKKERFSLILESASTNQTSMYLCASSPLGESGETQYFGPGTRLLVL.

The rearrangement uses TRBV11-2 and TRBJ1-6; a weak D match, TRBD1 (5 bases). The germline V and J ends were trimmed by 5 bases and 0 bases, with 17 bases remaining between them. Germline CDR1 SGHAT, CDR2 FQNNGV. The CDR3 sequence is 18 residues long. CDR3 sequence: CASSRLSGASSYNSPLHF. Here the CDR3 DNA reads TGTGCCAGCAGCCGCCTCTCTGGGGCCAGCTCCTATAATTCACCCCTCCACTTT.

This clonotype was recorded many times. This chain uses TRBV27 with TRBJ2-3; 7 nucleotides align to TRBD1. V lost 6 bases, J lost 1 base, and 10 bases stayed unmatched. Germline CDR1 and CDR2: MNHEY and SMNVEV (reference sequence). This CDR3 spans 16 amino acids. This CDR3 is CASRKGRTGRTDTQYF. CDR3 coding DNA: TGTGCCAGCAGGAAGGGCAGGACAGGCCGCACAGATACGCAGTATTTT.

This chain uses TRBV19 with TRBJ2-3; 10 bases line up with TRBD1. Germline V CDR1 and CDR2: LNHDA, SQIVND (reference sequence). The CDR3 contains 16 residues. V dropped 4 bases and J dropped 4; count of bases not matched to a gene: 8. CDR3 loop: CASSRLGTGDADTQYF. DNA of the CDR3: TGTGCCAGTAGTAGACTCGGGACAGGGGACGCAGATACGCAGTATTTT.

The rearrangement joins TRBV29-1 to TRBJ1-2; D is unclear. Trimming pared 3 bases from V and 4 bases from J, leaving 9 bases between. The CDR3 has 12 residues. In germline, CDR1 is SQVTM, CDR2 ANQGSEA. The CDR3 DNA sequence: TGCAGCGTTGACGCGGAAATCTATGGCTACACCTTC. Protein: CSVDAEIYGYTF.

A few counts support this clonotype. The chain couples TRBV7-3 to TRBJ2-2; no clear D. V lost 0 bases and J lost 6, with 11 bases in between. The CDR3 length is 15 residues. Germline V gene data show CDR1 as SGHTA and CDR2 as FQGTGA. The CDR3 is CASSLTAHTAGELFF. Written as DNA, the CDR3 is TGTGCCAGCAGCTTAACGGCCCATACGGCCGGGGAGCTGTTTTTT. Using reference TRBV7-3 and TRBJ2-2 for the parts outside the CDR3, the full variable domain is GAGVSQTPSNKVTEKGKYVELRCDPISGHTALYWYRQSLGQGPEFLIYFQGTGAADDSGLPNDRFFAVRPEGSVSTLKIQRTERGDSAVYLCASSLTAHTAGELFFGEGSRLTVL.

This clonotype has only a few counts. V gene TRBV7-2 combines with J gene TRBJ2-7, with 8 bases aligning to TRBD1. Unmatched junction bases numbered 8, after V lost 5 bases and J lost 2 bases. The CDR3 is 15 residues long. CDR1 and CDR2 from the germline V gene are SGHTA and FQGNSA. CDR3 sequence (DNA): TGTGCCAGCAGCCGGATGGACAGGGAGCCCTACGAGCAGTACTTC. It encodes CASSRMDREPYEQYF.

The table lists this clonotype with a few counts. Possible read error: a much larger clone is one base away. The V and J genes are TRBV28 and TRBJ2-7, with D possibly being TRBD1 (5 bases). The CDR3 has 12 amino acids. CDR1 is MDHEN and CDR2 is SYDVKM in the germline V gene. The chain's CDR3 is CASSFGHYKQYF. The CDR3, as DNA: TGTGCCAGCAGTTTCGGACACTACAAGCAGTACTTC.

This clonotype was detected a few times. V gene TRBV2 combines with J gene TRBJ2-7, with a weak D call TRBD1 (6 bases). Trimming left V 3 bases short and J 0 bases short, with 9 bases between. This CDR3 is built from 14 residues. Germline V CDR1 and CDR2: SNHLY, FYNNEI. CDR3 sequence: CASSEDSISYEQYF. In DNA form, the CDR3 reads TGTGCCAGCAGTGAGGACAGCATCTCCTACGAGCAGTACTTC.

There are many counts of this clonotype. This chain uses TRBV7-2 with TRBJ2-7; 8 bases are a match to TRBD2. In germline, CDR1 is SGHTA, CDR2 FQGNSA. The J segment lost 2 bases and the V segment lost 6 bases, leaving 9 bases of the junction unmatched. The CDR3 loop spans 15 amino acids. The CDR3 region has the DNA TGTGCCAGCAGTTCGTCCGGCGGGAGGACCTACGAGCAGTACTTC. Translating gives CASSSSGGRTYEQYF.

This clonotype was detected ten times or more. The chain combines TRBV6-1 with TRBJ2-7, with D tentatively TRBD1 (6 bases). Germline V gene data show CDR1 as MNHNS and CDR2 as SASEGT. With 2 bases removed from V and 5 bases from J, the gap between germline ends came to 16 bases. The CDR3 sequence is 15 residues long. CDR3 sequence: CASSEIGTPTDEQYF. In nucleotides, the CDR3 is TGTGCCAGCAGTGAAATCGGGACACCTACGGACGAGCAGTACTTC.